These 28 T cell receptor beta chains originate from one sample sequenced in a study of CD8+ T cells in alopecia areata. The sequencing template was cDNA reverse transcribed from extracted RNA. Assay used: immunoSEQ multiplex PCR; TCRdb lists only in-frame clones, some missing. Among roughly 280,000 clones listed, 60% were seen once. The treatment here: oral pan-JAK inhibitor, 5-10 mg twice daily. The sample consisted of CD4+ T cells sorted from blood, taken between weeks 51 and 52, from a patient treated with tofacitinib. These receptors originate from a human donor with alopecia areata.

In its sample, this clone was seen once. The CDR3 region has the DNA TGCAGCGTAGTCACAGGGAATCGTAACTATGGCTACACCTTC. Amino acid sequence: CSVVTGNRNYGYTF. This sequence joins TRBV29-1 and TRBJ1-2; D is perhaps TRBD1 (6 bases). V lost 6 bases to trimming and J lost 1 base, with 15 bases between them. This CDR3 contains 14 residues. Germline assignment: CDR1 SQVTM and CDR2 ANQGSEA.

In its sample, this clone was seen once. The rearrangement uses TRBV30 and TRBJ1-1; 7 bases map to TRBD1. V lost 5 bases, J lost 1 base, and 4 bases stayed unmatched. The CDR3 is made up of 13 amino acids. CDR1 and CDR2 (germline): GTSNPN, SVGIG (reference sequence). The CDR3 DNA follows: TGTGCCTGGCACAGGGGCCCGAACACTGAAGCTTTCTTT. This codes for CAWHRGPNTEAFF.

There are a few counts of this clone. This chain's CDR3 is CASSFSYGPDRGTDTQYF. The CDR3 coding sequence is TGTGCCAGCAGTTTCTCCTACGGCCCGGACAGGGGCACAGATACGCAGTATTTT. The V call is TRBV27, the J call TRBJ2-3, with 8 bases identical to TRBD1. Germline V gene lookup returns CDR1 MNHEY and CDR2 SMNVEV (reference sequence). Trimming cost V 3 bases and J 1 base; bases outside gene matches: 12. There are 18 residues in the CDR3.

V is TRBV30 and J is TRBJ2-7; D might be TRBD2 (5 bases). Germline V gene data show CDR1 as GTSNPN and CDR2 as SVGIG (reference sequence). The germline V and J ends were trimmed by 7 bases and 7 bases, with 20 bases remaining between them. The CDR3 is 13 residues long. The CDR3 nucleotides are TGTGCCTCGCGGGTTGTCCGATTAGGGGAGCAGTACTTC. It specifies CASRVVRLGEQYF.

This chain connects TRBV4-1 to TRBJ1-1; a weak D match, TRBD1 (5 bases). Germline CDR1 and CDR2: MGHRA and YSYEKL. The CDR3 spans 14 residues. The V end was cut by 4 bases, the J end by 3 bases, with 12 bases between. The CDR3 loop is CASSPTDIDTEAFF. The DNA of the CDR3 is TGCGCCAGCAGCCCCACGGACATAGACACTGAAGCTTTCTTT.

This clone appeared a few times. V usage is TRBV29-1 and J usage is TRBJ2-4, with 8 bases aligning to TRBD1. Germline CDR1 reads SQVTM; CDR2 reads ANQGSEA. Trimming cost V 7 bases and J 8 bases; bases outside gene matches: 7. The CDR3 is 12 amino acids. The DNA for the CDR3 is TGCAGCGCCGCAGGGGGCGACGACATTCAGTACTTC. Its protein product is CSAAGGDDIQYF.

This chain joins TRBV29-1 and TRBJ2-3; D may be TRBD1 or TRBD2 (6 bases each). The V end lost 5 bases, the J end lost 2 bases, and 8 bases lay between the germline ends. The CDR3 is made up of 12 amino acids. CDR1 is SQVTM and CDR2 is ANQGSEA in the germline V gene. CDR3 in DNA: TGCAGCGTTCGGGGGCCCACAGATACGCAGTATTTT. Translated: CSVRGPTDTQYF.

J is TRBJ1-6 and V is TRBV5-1; tentative D call: TRBD1 (5 bases). V lost 5 bases, J lost 6 bases, and 12 bases lay in between. CDR1 is SGHRS and CDR2 is YFSETQ in the germline V gene. The CDR3 sequence is 14 residues long. The CDR3 DNA reads as TGCGCCAGCAGAAATCCCGGGGCTAATTCACCCCTCCACTTT. This encodes CASRNPGANSPLHF.

This chain links TRBV5-6 with TRBJ1-2, with D possibly TRBD1 on 6 matching bases. With 4 bases removed from V and 0 bases from J, the gap between germline ends came to 16 bases. CDR3 length equals 16 residues. The germline V gene encodes CDR1 SGHDT and CDR2 YYEEEE. CDR3 protein: CASSDGPRGSNYGYTF. For the CDR3, the DNA is TGTGCCAGCAGCGACGGGCCCAGGGGATCTAACTATGGCTACACCTTC.

This clone was found a few times. The chain couples TRBV19 to TRBJ1-2; the D is unclear. With 7 bases removed from V and 8 bases from J, the gap between germline ends came to 20 bases. The CDR3 loop spans 14 amino acids. CDR1 and CDR2 (germline): LNHDA, SQIVND (reference sequence). Written as DNA, the CDR3 is TGTGCCAGTACCACTCCCGGGTCGCCTGGGGGCTACACCTTC. It translates to CASTTPGSPGGYTF.

A few counts support this clone. This chain uses TRBV29-1 with TRBJ2-5, with D possibly matching TRBD1 (5 bases). V lost 4 bases and J 1 base, leaving 7 bases between the germline ends. Germline V gene data show CDR1 as SQVTM and CDR2 as ANQGSEA. This CDR3 is built from 12 residues. The CDR3 bases are TGCAGCGTTGCGACAGCCCAAGAGACCCAGTACTTC. As protein: CSVATAQETQYF. Supplemented by reference TRBV29-1 and TRBJ2-5, the full variable domain reads SAVISQKPSRDICQRGTSLTIQCQVDSQVTMMFWYRQQPGQSLTLIATANQGSEATYESGFVIDKFPISRPNLTFSTLTVSNMSPEDSSIYLCSVATAQETQYFGPGTRLLVL.

The chain couples TRBV29-1 to TRBJ2-7, with 7 positions matching TRBD1. Losses at the gene ends were 5 bases for V and 1 base for J; bases not matched to a gene: 5. Germline V gene data show CDR1 as SQVTM and CDR2 as ANQGSEA. The CDR3 totals 13 residues. The CDR3 loop reads CSVSGTVSYEQYF. The CDR3 DNA follows: TGCAGCGTTTCCGGGACAGTTTCCTACGAGCAGTACTTC.

This clone was observed once. The chain joins TRBV5-1 to TRBJ2-2, with D perhaps given as TRBD1 or TRBD2 (5 bases each). V lost 2 bases, J lost 8 bases, and 13 bases lay in between. The CDR3 covers 14 residues. Germline V CDR1 and CDR2: SGHRS, YFSETQ. CDR3 protein: CASSLQRGDGELFF. CDR3 in DNA: TGCGCCAGCAGCTTACAGCGAGGGGATGGGGAGCTGTTTTTT. The full variable domain, with the rest looked up from reference TRBV5-1 and TRBJ2-2, is KAGVTQTPRYLIKTRGQQVTLSCSPISGHRSVSWYQQTPGQGLQFLFEYFSETQRNKGNFPGRFSGRQFSNSRSEMNVSTLELGDSALYLCASSLQRGDGELFFGEGSRLTVL.

This chain connects TRBV27 to TRBJ1-6; possible D gene TRBD1, 5 bases. In germline, CDR1 is MNHEY, CDR2 SMNVEV (reference sequence). The CDR3 is 15 residues long. Deletions cut 4 bases from V and 4 bases from J, with 11 bases between. The CDR3 DNA reads as TGTGCCAGCAGTTCTTTGACAGCATATAATTCACCCCTCCACTTT. This translates into CASSSLTAYNSPLHF.

About this clone itself: Other DNA sequences from this sample encode an identical CDR3 as well. The chain combines TRBV7-9 with TRBJ1-6; D uncertain. Germline CDR1 reads SEHNR; CDR2 reads FQNEAQ (reference sequence). The length of the CDR3 is 12 residues. V lost 5 bases to trimming and J lost 8 bases, with 7 bases between them. CDR3 in DNA: TGTGCCAGCAGCCTTACCGATTCACCCCTCCACTTT. Its translation is CASSLTDSPLHF. Looking up the rest from reference TRBV7-9 and TRBJ1-6 gives the full variable domain: DTGVSQNPRHKITKRGQNVTFRCDPISEHNRLYWYRQTLGQGPEFLTYFQNEAQLEKSRLLSDRFSAERPKGSFSTLEIQRTEQGDSAMYLCASSLTDSPLHFGNGTRLTVT.

As concerns this clone: At one boundary the junction diverges from the germline segment, which might be a read error. This sequence joins TRBV5-5 and TRBJ2-1; 11 bases align to TRBD2. Per germline, CDR1 SGHKS and CDR2 YYEKEE (reference sequence). There are 19 residues in the CDR3. The CDR3 spells CASRLGLAGGLSSYNEQFF. As DNA, the CDR3 is TGTGCCAGCAGGTTGGGTCTAGCGGGGGGTCTAAGCTCCTACAATGAGCAGTTCTTC. The full variable domain, completed using reference TRBV5-5 and TRBJ2-1, is DAGVTQSPTHLIKTRGQQVTLRCSPISGHKSVSWYQQVLGQGPQFIFQYYEKEERGRGNFPDRFSARQFPNYSSELNVNALLLGDSALYLCASRLGLAGGLSSYNEQFFGPGTRLTVL.

The chain joins TRBV4-1 to TRBJ1-2; the D is unclear. V lost 0 bases and J 6 bases, leaving 5 bases between the germline ends. The CDR3 consists of 12 residues. Germline V gene lookup returns CDR1 MGHRA and CDR2 YSYEKL. The CDR3 region has the DNA TGCGCCAGCAGCCAAGAATGGGATGGCTACACCTTC. It is translated as CASSQEWDGYTF.

The gene calls are TRBV15 and TRBJ2-6, with a possible D match to TRBD2 (6 bases). This CDR3 is built from 14 residues. Germline CDR1 and CDR2: LNHNV and YYDKDF (reference sequence). With 8 bases removed from V and 2 bases from J, the gap between germline ends came to 10 bases. CDR3 residues: CATEPGAGANVLTF. The CDR3 bases are TGTGCCACCGAGCCGGGGGCTGGGGCCAACGTCCTGACTTTC.

The gene calls are TRBV29-1 and TRBJ2-5; 12 bases are shared with TRBD2. The CDR3 length is 14 residues. Germline values: CDR1 SQVTM, CDR2 ANQGSEA. V was pared by 6 bases and J by 1 base, with 3 bases of the junction left unmatched. The CDR3 is CSVGTSGFQETQYF. In DNA form, the CDR3 reads TGCAGCGTAGGGACTAGCGGGTTCCAAGAGACCCAGTACTTC. The full variable domain, in which reference TRBV29-1 and TRBJ2-5 provide the parts outside the CDR3, is SAVISQKPSRDICQRGTSLTIQCQVDSQVTMMFWYRQQPGQSLTLIATANQGSEATYESGFVIDKFPISRPNLTFSTLTVSNMSPEDSSIYLCSVGTSGFQETQYFGPGTRLLVL.

This clone showed up just a few times. V usage is TRBV7-9 and J usage is TRBJ2-2; weak D call: TRBD2 (5 bases). Germline-derived CDR1 and CDR2 are SEHNR and FQNEAQ (reference sequence). This CDR3 is built from 15 residues. V was cut by 5 bases and J by 0 bases, with 10 bases left in between. Written as DNA, the CDR3 is TGTGCCAGCAGCCTCGGACTGGCGAACACCGGGGAGCTGTTTTTT. As protein: CASSLGLANTGELFF.

This clone was counted only a few times. The rearrangement links TRBV9 to TRBJ2-3; D unresolved. CDR3 length: 14 residues. Germline V gene lookup returns CDR1 SGDLS and CDR2 YYNGEE. V was clipped by 0 bases and J by 1 base, with 6 bases between them. The CDR3 bases are TGTGCCAGCAGCGTAGTATGGGGCACAGATACGCAGTATTTT. As protein: CASSVVWGTDTQYF.

This chain joins TRBV29-1 and TRBJ2-3; 10 nucleotides match TRBD2. The CDR3 runs 15 residues. The ends lost 2 bases at V and 4 bases at J; junction bases unmatched: 6. Per the germline V gene, CDR1 is SQVTM and CDR2 is ANQGSEA. The CDR3 DNA reads TGCAGCGTTGAAATACTAGCGGGGAGGGCAGATACGCAGTATTTT. It specifies CSVEILAGRADTQYF.

V and J are TRBV7-2 and TRBJ2-3; 8 bases map to TRBD2. Unmatched junction bases numbered 1, after V lost 2 bases and J lost 0 bases. The CDR3 is 15 residues long. Germline loops: CDR1 SGHTA, CDR2 FQGNSA. This CDR3 reads CASSLSGGSTDTQYF. CDR3 nucleotide sequence: TGTGCCAGCAGCTTAAGCGGGGGTAGCACAGATACGCAGTATTTT.

The table lists this clone with a few counts. V is TRBV29-1 and J is TRBJ1-1; D is uncertain. This CDR3 has 11 amino acids. Germline CDR1 and CDR2: SQVTM and ANQGSEA. V was pared by 8 bases and J by 0 bases, with 7 bases between. This chain's CDR3 is CSTQMNTEAFF. DNA for the CDR3: TGCAGCACTCAGATGAACACTGAAGCTTTCTTT. Full variable domain (remainder filled in from reference TRBV29-1 and TRBJ1-1): SAVISQKPSRDICQRGTSLTIQCQVDSQVTMMFWYRQQPGQSLTLIATANQGSEATYESGFVIDKFPISRPNLTFSTLTVSNMSPEDSSIYLCSTQMNTEAFFGQGTRLTVV.

The chain employs TRBV6-5 and TRBJ2-1; the D is unclear. V was trimmed by 3 bases and J by 2 bases, leaving 11 bases between them. This CDR3 is built from 15 residues. Germline CDR1 and CDR2: MNHEY and SVGAGI. CDR3 sequence: CASSYSTVAYNEQFF. The CDR3, as DNA: TGTGCCAGCAGTTATTCGACTGTCGCCTACAATGAGCAGTTCTTC.

The chain carries TRBV29-1 and TRBJ1-5; D is perhaps TRBD1 (5 bases). Germline values: CDR1 SQVTM, CDR2 ANQGSEA. The CDR3 has 11 amino acids. The V and J ends lost 6 bases and 4 bases respectively, with 7 bases between them. The CDR3 nucleotides are TGCAGCGTCGGGGGGAATCAGCCCCAGCATTTT. This codes for CSVGGNQPQHF.

This chain connects TRBV5-6 to TRBJ2-3; 8 bases fit TRBD2. The CDR3 has 16 amino acids. Germline-derived CDR1 and CDR2 are SGHDT and YYEEEE. Trimming took 0 bases from V and 0 from J; bases not matched to a gene: 3. The CDR3 nucleotides read TGTGCCAGCAGCTTGGGACTAGCGCTTAGCACAGATACGCAGTATTTT. Translated, it gives CASSLGLALSTDTQYF. Combining the CDR3 with reference TRBV5-6 and TRBJ2-3 gives the whole variable domain DAGVTQSPTHLIKTRGQQVTLRCSPKSGHDTVSWYQQALGQGPQFIFQYYEEEERQRGNFPDRFSGHQFPNYSSELNVNALLLGDSALYLCASSLGLALSTDTQYFGPGTRLTVL.

The chain uses TRBV30 and TRBJ2-1; D may correspond to TRBD1 or TRBD2 (6 bases each). Trimming cost V 1 base and J 12 bases, with 19 bases left between them. The CDR3 contains 14 residues. Germline-derived CDR1 and CDR2 are GTSNPN and SVGIG (reference sequence). The CDR3 reads CAWSALSGAPRQFF. The CDR3 region has the DNA TGTGCCTGGAGTGCACTGTCGGGGGCACCGAGGCAGTTCTTC.